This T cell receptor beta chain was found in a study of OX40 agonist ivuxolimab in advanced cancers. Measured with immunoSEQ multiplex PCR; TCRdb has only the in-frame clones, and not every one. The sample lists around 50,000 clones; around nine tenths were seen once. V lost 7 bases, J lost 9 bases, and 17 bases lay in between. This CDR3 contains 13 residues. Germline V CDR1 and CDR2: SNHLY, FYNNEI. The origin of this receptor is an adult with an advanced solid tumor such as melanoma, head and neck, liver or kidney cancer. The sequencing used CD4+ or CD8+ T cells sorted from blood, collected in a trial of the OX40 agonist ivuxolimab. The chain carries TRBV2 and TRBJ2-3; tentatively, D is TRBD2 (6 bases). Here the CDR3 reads CASTGGVSYTQYF. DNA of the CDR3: TGTGCCAGCACTGGCGGGGTCTCCTACACGCAGTATTTT.